The present T cell receptor (beta chain) was sequenced within a study of Ad26.COV2.S vaccination and SARS-CoV-2 variants. Study in general: Doses of Ad26.COV2.S were injected into muscle once or twice, 56 days apart. Points from the study as a whole: Similar non-spike TCR breadth was observed in recipients of vaccine and of placebo. Among vaccine recipients, spike-specific TCR breadth exceeded that of placebo recipients.

CDR1 is LGHDT and CDR2 is YNNKEL in the germline V gene (reference sequence). The CDR3 consists of 16 residues. The ends were cut back, 7 bases at V and 1 base at J, with 19 bases in the middle. Sequencing used immunoSEQ multiplex PCR; TCRdb keeps in-frame clones, though not all of them. The profile shows just over 350,000 clones, around 84% of them singletons. On this clone itself: Its antigen remains unidentified.

Indicated treatment: 15 to 20 received Ad26.COV2.S at low or high dose, single or two shots; five or six received placebo; per-sample allocation not given. Repertoires come from day 63 after the first vaccine or placebo injection. This TCR was recovered from a person aged 18 to 59 who received the Ad26.COV2.S COVID-19 vaccine or a placebo. The sample consisted of peripheral blood, taken in a trial of Ad26.COV2.S vaccine versus placebo. The chain has TRBV3-1 (or the pseudogene TRBV3-2) and TRBJ1-1; weak D call: TRBD1 (5 bases). Here the CDR3 DNA reads TGTGCCAGCAACCAGGAGGGGAACAGGAGGAACACTGAAGCTTTCTTT. This gives the protein CASNQEGNRRNTEAFF.